These T cell receptor beta chains were read from a single sample in a study of sequential checkpoint blockade in melanoma. TCRdb's copy holds only in-frame clones and misses some; the assay was immunoSEQ multiplex PCR. The sample includes about 35,000 clones, roughly 86% of them seen just once. This specimen consisted of CD8+ T cells sorted from blood (inferred from file names), obtained from a patient given nivolumab and ipilimumab in sequence. The receptors were sampled from a human donor with melanoma. Each CDR3 is given with its conserved first and last residue. A D gene is named only where the DNA matches it firmly. Clone size, where shown, is once, few, many, or a class for clones that have expanded.

>.|.|TRBJ1-1|TRBV27
TGTGCCAGCAGTTTCTTCACGACAGGCGATGAAGCTTTCTTT
CASSFFTTGDEAFF
>.|.|TRBJ2-7|TRBV7-2
TGTGCCAGCAGCACGGACAGTTACGAGCAGTACTTC
CASSTDSYEQYF
>.|TRBD1|TRBJ2-7|TRBV6-6
TGTGCCAGCAGGCTATCTGGGACAGGCTTCTACGAGCAGTACTTC
CASRLSGTGFYEQYF
>once|TRBD1|TRBJ1-5|TRBV30
TGTGCCTGGAGCCGCGGGACAGATAGCAATCAGCCCCAGCATTTT
CAWSRGTDSNQPQHF
>once|TRBD2|TRBJ2-1|TRBV28
TGTGCCAGCAGCTTGACTAGCGGGTCAGTATATGAGCAGTTCTTC
CASSLTSGSVYEQFF
>.|TRBD2|TRBJ2-7|TRBV9
TGTGCCAGCAGCGCATCTAGCGGGGGGAGCTCCTACGAGCAGTACTTC
CASSASSGGSSYEQYF
>.|.|TRBJ2-1|TRBV27
TGTGCCAGCAGTTTGATAGGGGGATACAATGAGCAGTTCTTC
CASSLIGGYNEQFF
>.|TRBD1|TRBJ2-5|TRBV6-5
TGTGCCAGCAGTTACTTCGGACAGGGGACCCAAGGGACCCAGTACTTC
CASSYFGQGTQGTQYF
>once|.|TRBJ2-5|TRBV19
TGTGCCAGTAGTATAGGTACGCCGGGAGAGCAGTACTTC
CASSIGTPGEQYF
>.|TRBD1|TRBJ2-7|TRBV9
TGTGCCAGCAGCGGAGACAGGGGCTACGAGCAGTACTTC
CASSGDRGYEQYF
>.|.|TRBJ2-7|TRBV15
TGTGCCACCAGCAGCAACACAGGGAACGAGCAGTACTTC
CATSSNTGNEQYF
>.|TRBD1|TRBJ1-2|TRBV5-1
TGCGCCAGCAGCTCGGTGACAGGGGGCCCCTATGGCTACACCTTC
CASSSVTGGPYGYTF
>few|.|TRBJ1-1|TRBV10-2
TGCGCCAGCAGTGAGCAGGGCACTGAAGCTTTCTTT
CASSEQGTEAFF
>.|.|TRBJ2-7|TRBV6-1
TGTGCCAGCAGTGAAGCTCGAGGTTTTGAGCAGTACTTC
CASSEARGFEQYF
>.|TRBD2|TRBJ2-7|TRBV9
TGTGCCAGCAGCGTAGCATGGGGACTAGCGGGAGACGAGCAGTACTTC
CASSVAWGLAGDEQYF
>.|.|TRBJ1-5|TRBV9
TGTGCCAGCAGCCGGAGCGGGCAAGAGCCCCAGCATTTT
CASSRSGQEPQHF
>.|.|TRBJ2-7|TRBV7-2
TGTGCCAGCAGCTTAGATTGGCAGGGCCCCTACGAGCAGTACTTC
CASSLDWQGPYEQYF
>.|.|TRBJ2-7|TRBV6-6
TGTGCCAGCAGTTACTTCGGGGTGACCTACGAGCAGTACTTC
CASSYFGVTYEQYF
>.|.|TRBJ2-7|TRBV19
TGTGCCAGTAGTGTGCAGGGGGGCTACGAGCAGTACTTC
CASSVQGGYEQYF
>.|.|TRBJ1-2|TRBV27
TGTGCCAGCAGTCCGTTGCGACTGGACAACCTATTCTACACCTTC
CASSPLRLDNLFYTF
>.|TRBD1|TRBJ1-2|TRBV19
TGTGCCAGTAGCCCACTCGGGACAGGTTATGGCTACACCTTC
CASSPLGTGYGYTF
>.|.|TRBJ2-1|TRBV6-1
TGTGCCAGCAGGGGCGGGCAATATGTAGGGTTCTTC
CASRGGQYVGFF
>.|.|TRBJ1-1|TRBV6-4
TGTGCCAGCAGTGACTCGGCAGGGATGGTCACTGAAGCTTTCTTT
CASSDSAGMVTEAFF
>.|.|TRBJ2-3|TRBV11-2
TGTGCCAGCAGCTTAGATCTTGGGCACGACACAGATACGCAGTATTTT
CASSLDLGHDTDTQYF
>.|.|TRBJ1-1|TRBV27
TGTGCCAGCAGTTTGGGTTCGACAATGAACACTGAAGCTTTCTTT
CASSLGSTMNTEAFF